The present T cell receptor (beta chain) was sequenced within a study of T cell clones after liver transplantation. About the research overall: Post-transplant blood was tracked for graft-donor-reactive T cell clones identified in a pre-transplant mixed lymphocyte reaction. HCV positivity affected three of eight recipients; the rest lacked autoimmune or viral indications. Study-level points and caveats: These preliminary findings come from unstandardized post-transplant sampling times.

The repertoire was sequenced with immunoSEQ multiplex PCR; TCRdb's copy has only in-frame clones and lacks some. Altogether some 45,000 clones are present, 86% being singletons, with the ten largest covering about 2.5%. This CDR3 spans 11 amino acids. V lost 4 bases, J lost 0 bases, and 2 bases lay in between. The V gene's germline CDR1 is SGHDT and CDR2 YYEEEE. CD3+CD4+ and CD3+CD8+ cells were FACS-sorted from thawed unstimulated PBMCs. In this sample, this clone turned up once. The target antigen is unknown. The V call is TRBV5-6, the J call TRBJ2-7; D ambiguous. The sequencing here drew on CD4+ T cells from blood, taken 24 months after liver transplant. The sequence was obtained from a human patient who received a liver transplant. T cells may partly derive from the graft donor. The CDR3, as DNA: TGTGCCAGCAGCCACTCCTACGAGCAGTACTTC. It codes for CASSHSYEQYF.